These 14 T cell receptor beta chains originate from one sample sequenced in a study of a mutant IDH1 vaccine in newly diagnosed glioma. Specified time point: baseline, week 1 (first vaccination visit). Treatment meaning: pre-vaccination baseline after standard-of-care therapy. Method: immunoSEQ multiplex PCR; TCRdb's copy keeps in-frame clones and lacks some. The sample shows nearly 70,000 clones, around 74% of them seen only once. Sequencing used PBMCs, obtained from a glioma patient treated with radiotherapy, temozolomide or both. The receptor set was obtained from a man aged 50 or older with glioma.

The chain couples TRBV4-1 to TRBJ1-5; D ambiguous. This CDR3 is built from 17 residues. Germline V CDR1 and CDR2: MGHRA, YSYEKL. V lost 0 bases to trimming and J lost 0 bases, with 12 bases between them. CDR3 DNA: TGCGCCAGCAGCCAAGAAGTCCGGTCCGATAGCAATCAGCCCCAGCATTTT. Residues: CASSQEVRSDSNQPQHF.

The chain couples TRBV18 to TRBJ2-5; 7 nucleotides line up with TRBD1. J gave up 2 bases and V 2 bases, and 2 bases lay outside the gene matches. The CDR3 has 14 amino acids. Germline CDR1 is KGHSH and CDR2 is LQKENI. The CDR3: CASSPGTVQETQYF. CDR3 in DNA: TGTGCCAGCTCACCAGGGACAGTACAAGAGACCCAGTACTTC.

The V call is TRBV5-3, the J call TRBJ2-1, with D hard to call. TRBV5-3 is reported as an ORF; its role is uncertain. The CDR3 length is 12 residues. V was pared by 10 bases and J by 4 bases, with 12 bases between. CDR3 in amino acids: CAPFPRYNEQFF. The CDR3 DNA follows: TGTGCCCCCTTTCCGCGATACAATGAGCAGTTCTTC.

This clone has only a few counts. The gene calls are TRBV4-3 and TRBJ1-1; a possible D gene is TRBD1 (6 bases). Germline V CDR1 and CDR2: LGHNA, YSLEER. V was shortened by 1 base and J by 1 base, with 10 bases between the two germline ends. The CDR3 has 15 residues. CDR3 protein: CASSQGPGQNTEAFF. In nucleotides, the CDR3 is TGCGCCAGCAGCCAAGGCCCGGGACAGAACACTGAAGCTTTCTTT.

This rearrangement joins TRBV29-1 to TRBJ2-2; D not certain. V shed 4 bases and J shed 3 bases, with 12 bases lying between them. CDR1 is SQVTM and CDR2 is ANQGSEA in the germline V gene. The CDR3 contains 14 residues. The CDR3 is CSVVNAWDTGELFF. CDR3 DNA: TGCAGCGTTGTTAATGCCTGGGACACCGGGGAGCTGTTTTTT.

The CDR3 DNA sequence: TGTGCCAGCAGCGACGGGACTGAGGTCACAGATACGCAGTATTTT. Its protein product is CASSDGTEVTDTQYF. The chain links TRBV9 to TRBJ2-3; D might be TRBD2 (6 bases). Germline CDR1 reads SGDLS; CDR2 reads YYNGEE. Trimming took off 3 bases at V and 2 bases at J, with 13 bases between the two ends. The CDR3 covers 15 residues.

The rearrangement joins TRBV19 to TRBJ2-7, with D possibly being TRBD1 (6 bases). Deletions cut 1 base from V and 7 bases from J, with 14 bases between. This CDR3 has 14 residues. Germline CDR1 reads LNHDA; CDR2 reads SQIVND (reference sequence). CDR3 sequence: CASSIVQGMGEQYF. The CDR3, as DNA: TGTGCCAGTAGTATAGTCCAGGGGATGGGGGAGCAGTACTTC.

The chain joins TRBV7-2 to TRBJ2-3; TRBD2 matches at 7 bases. This CDR3 spans 13 amino acids. The V and J ends lost 8 bases and 3 bases, in that order; junction bases with no gene match: 5. Per the germline V gene, CDR1 is SGHTA and CDR2 is FQGNSA. The CDR3: CASGSGFTDTQYF. In DNA, the CDR3 is TGTGCCAGCGGTAGCGGGTTTACAGATACGCAGTATTTT.

The chain carries TRBV4-3 and TRBJ1-1; the match to TRBD1 covers 7 bases. The length of the CDR3 is 14 residues. The ends lost 3 bases at V and 1 base at J; junction bases unmatched: 2. Germline lookup yields CDR1 LGHNA and CDR2 YSLEER. Here the CDR3 DNA reads TGCGCCAGCAGCCACCAGGGGGAGAACACTGAAGCTTTCTTT. Protein product: CASSHQGENTEAFF.

The rearrangement uses TRBV10-3 and TRBJ2-2; D remains unclear. The germline V gene has CDR1 ENHRY and CDR2 SYGVKD. The CDR3 extends over 14 amino acids. Between the trimmed V and J ends, which lost 6 bases and 3 bases, there was a span of 11 bases. The CDR3 region is CAIRGPMDTGELFF. CDR3 sequence (DNA): TGTGCCATCAGGGGCCCTATGGACACCGGGGAGCTGTTTTTT.

Ten or more counts support this clone. This chain links TRBV27 with TRBJ1-4, with TRBD1 matching 7 bases. The germline V gene encodes CDR1 MNHEY and CDR2 SMNVEV (reference sequence). The CDR3 length is 15 residues. Germline trimming cut 5 bases from V and 4 bases from J; bases unmatched to any gene: 7. The CDR3 spells CASSPGGLGNEKLFF. CDR3 coding DNA: TGTGCCAGCAGTCCAGGGGGTCTAGGTAATGAAAAACTGTTTTTT.

The rearrangement uses TRBV23-1 and TRBJ2-3, with 8 bases lining up with TRBD1. TRBV23-1 is classed as an ORF, of uncertain function. The CDR3 length is 15 residues. V gave up 2 bases and J gave up 4 bases; unmatched junction bases: 5. CDR3 coding DNA: TGCGCCAGCAGTCAAGCCGGACAGGGCCCAGATACGCAGTATTTT. This encodes CASSQAGQGPDTQYF.

The chain employs TRBV6-5 and TRBJ2-7; possibly TRBD1 for D (5 bases). V was pared by 5 bases and J by 3 bases, with 14 bases between. CDR3 length: 14 amino acids. Germline assignment: CDR1 MNHEY and CDR2 SVGAGI. CDR3 nucleotide sequence: TGTGCCAGCAGTACACCGGACAATTACTACGAGCAGTACTTC. This gives the protein CASSTPDNYYEQYF.

The sample holds a few counts of this clone. J is TRBJ1-1 and V is TRBV27; D gene uncertain. Germline V gene data show CDR1 as MNHEY and CDR2 as SMNVEV (reference sequence). This CDR3 is 14 amino acids long. Trimming removed 1 base from V and 4 bases from J, with 10 bases in between. CDR3 residues: CASSLLGGSTEAFF. The CDR3 DNA sequence: TGTGCCAGCAGTTTATTAGGAGGGAGCACTGAAGCTTTCTTT.